This T cell receptor (beta chain) comes out of a study of blood T cell repertoires in COVID-19. Overall study: T cells, B-cell-depleted T cells, or PBMCs provided the cDNA or gDNA that served as material.

V lost 4 bases and J lost 6; bases outside the gene matches: 10. The CDR3 consists of 17 residues. Germline V lookup: CDR1 SGHKS, CDR2 YYEKEE (reference sequence). Original methodology: Using reference gene primer amplification, nucleated cell counts were estimated. TCRdb keeps only in-frame clones here, not all; method: immunoSEQ multiplex PCR. V and J calls plus clone size are reproduced from that table; the DNA served to infer D and trimming. The sample has about 180,000 clones, approximately 80% seen once; the top ten hold 15% to 20%. Participants came from some 26 US areas, aged about 18 to 100 years. Each recovered donor of Cohort 3 presented with two negative PCRs, clearance, or symptom resolution.

The material sequenced was PBMCs or T cells enriched from blood (not recorded which). The rearrangement links TRBV5-5 to TRBJ2-3; 14 bases fit TRBD2. The sequence derives from a woman aged 45-60 years who had recovered from COVID-19. The CDR3 sequence: CASSQGTSGSEDDTQYF. As DNA, the CDR3 is TGTGCCAGCAGCCAGGGGACTAGCGGGAGTGAGGACGATACGCAGTATTTT.